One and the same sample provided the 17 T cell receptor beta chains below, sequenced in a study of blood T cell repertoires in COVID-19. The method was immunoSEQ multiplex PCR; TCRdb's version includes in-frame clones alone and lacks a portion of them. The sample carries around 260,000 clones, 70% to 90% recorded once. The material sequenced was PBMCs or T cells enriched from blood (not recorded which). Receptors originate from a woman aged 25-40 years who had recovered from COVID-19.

CDR3 amino acids: CASSTGLANTDTQYF. In DNA, the CDR3 is TGTGCCAGCAGCACCGGACTAGCCAACACAGATACGCAGTATTTT. The J gene is TRBJ2-3, the V gene TRBV7-7, with 8 bases matching TRBD2. The CDR3 totals 15 residues. Germline loops: CDR1 SSHAT, CDR2 FNYEAQ (reference sequence). V trimming: 5 bases; J trimming: 2 bases; junction bases outside the gene matches: 6.

In DNA form, the CDR3 reads TGCAGTGCTAGATCGGGCACTGAAGCTTTCTTT. Its protein is CSARSGTEAFF. The rearrangement uses TRBV20-1 and TRBJ1-1; D unresolved. The CDR3 runs to 11 residues. Per the germline V gene, CDR1 is DFQATT and CDR2 is SNEGSKA (reference sequence). V was shortened by 2 bases and J by 4 bases, with 5 bases between the two germline ends.

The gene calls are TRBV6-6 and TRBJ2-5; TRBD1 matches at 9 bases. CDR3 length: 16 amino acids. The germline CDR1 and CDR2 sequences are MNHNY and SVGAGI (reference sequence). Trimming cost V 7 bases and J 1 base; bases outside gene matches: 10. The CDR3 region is CASTEGQGFFQETQYF. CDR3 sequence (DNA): TGTGCCAGCACCGAGGGACAGGGCTTTTTCCAAGAGACCCAGTACTTC.

CDR3 sequence: CASSQDRAHQPQHF. The CDR3 DNA follows: TGTGCCAGCAGCCAGGACAGGGCGCATCAGCCCCAGCATTTT. The chain employs TRBV3-1 (or the pseudogene TRBV3-2) and TRBJ1-5, with 8 bases aligning to TRBD1. The CDR3 sequence is 14 residues long. Losses at the gene ends were 3 bases for V and 5 bases for J; bases not matched to a gene: 3. CDR1 is LGHDT, CDR2 YNNKEL, per germline (reference sequence).

The CDR3, as DNA: TGTGCCAGTAGTATGGGGACGGGGGGCGAATACAATGAGCAGTTCTTC. Its translation is CASSMGTGGEYNEQFF. The genes are TRBV19 and TRBJ2-1, with a possible D match to TRBD2 (7 bases). V was cut by 3 bases and J by 4 bases, with 16 bases left in between. Germline CDR1 LNHDA, CDR2 SQIVND (reference sequence). CDR3 size: 16 residues.

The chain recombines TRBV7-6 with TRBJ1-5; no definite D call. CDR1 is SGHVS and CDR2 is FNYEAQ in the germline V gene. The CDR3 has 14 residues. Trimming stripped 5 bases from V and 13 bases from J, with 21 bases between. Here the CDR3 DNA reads TGTGCCAGCAGCCCTTCATTTGGGCCAGCCGAACAGCATTTT. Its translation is CASSPSFGPAEQHF.

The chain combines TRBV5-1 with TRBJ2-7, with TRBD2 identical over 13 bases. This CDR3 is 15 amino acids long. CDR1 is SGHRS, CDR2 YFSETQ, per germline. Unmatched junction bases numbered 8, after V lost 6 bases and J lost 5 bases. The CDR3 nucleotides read TGCGCCAGCACCCCACTAGCGGGAGGGCCCCACGAGCAGTACTTC. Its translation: CASTPLAGGPHEQYF.

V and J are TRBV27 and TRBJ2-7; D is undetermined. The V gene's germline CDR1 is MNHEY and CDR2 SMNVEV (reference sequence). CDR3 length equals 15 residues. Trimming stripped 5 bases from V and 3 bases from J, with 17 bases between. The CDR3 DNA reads TGTGCCAGCAGTCCCCGAGTAGCCGAGTACTACGAGCAGTACTTC. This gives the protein CASSPRVAEYYEQYF.

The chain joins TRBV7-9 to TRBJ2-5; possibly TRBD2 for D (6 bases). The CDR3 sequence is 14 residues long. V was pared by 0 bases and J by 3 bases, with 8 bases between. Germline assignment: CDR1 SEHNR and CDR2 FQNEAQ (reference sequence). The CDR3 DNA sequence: TGTGCCAGCAGCTTAGCGGAGGGTAAAGAGACCCAGTACTTC. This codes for CASSLAEGKETQYF.

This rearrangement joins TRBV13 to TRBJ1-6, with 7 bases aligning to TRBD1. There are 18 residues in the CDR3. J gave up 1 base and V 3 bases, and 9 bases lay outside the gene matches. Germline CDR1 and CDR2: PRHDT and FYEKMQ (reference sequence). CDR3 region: CASSFSVRGMSYNSPLHF. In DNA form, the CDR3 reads TGTGCCAGCAGCTTTTCAGTCAGGGGGATGTCCTATAATTCACCCCTCCACTTT.

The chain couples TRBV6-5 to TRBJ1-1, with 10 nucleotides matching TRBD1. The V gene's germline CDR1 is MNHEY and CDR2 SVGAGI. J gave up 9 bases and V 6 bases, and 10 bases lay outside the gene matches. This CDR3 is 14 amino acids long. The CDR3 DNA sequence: TGTGCCAGCAGCCCCATTCCGGGACAGGGGCAAGCTTTCTTT. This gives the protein CASSPIPGQGQAFF.

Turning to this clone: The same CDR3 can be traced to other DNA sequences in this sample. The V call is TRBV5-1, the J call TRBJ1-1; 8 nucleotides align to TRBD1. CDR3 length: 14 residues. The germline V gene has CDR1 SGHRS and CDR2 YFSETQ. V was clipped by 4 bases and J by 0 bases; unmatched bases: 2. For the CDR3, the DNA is TGCGCCAGCAGCCTACAGGGGGTGAACACTGAAGCTTTCTTT. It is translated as CASSLQGVNTEAFF.

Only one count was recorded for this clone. The CDR3: CASSLPWTGNTEAFF. As DNA, the CDR3 is TGTGCCAGTAGTCTTCCCTGGACAGGGAACACTGAAGCTTTCTTT. The chain has TRBV19 and TRBJ1-1, with 7 bases aligning to TRBD1. Germline CDR1 reads LNHDA; CDR2 reads SQIVND (reference sequence). V trimming: 5 bases; J trimming: 1 base; junction bases outside the gene matches: 7. CDR3 length: 15 residues.

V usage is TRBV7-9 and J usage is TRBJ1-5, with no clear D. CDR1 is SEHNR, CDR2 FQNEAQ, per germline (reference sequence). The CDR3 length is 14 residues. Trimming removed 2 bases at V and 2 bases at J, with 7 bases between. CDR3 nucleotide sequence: TGTGCCAGCAGCTTACTGGGAGGCAATCAGCCCCAGCATTTT. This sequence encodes CASSLLGGNQPQHF. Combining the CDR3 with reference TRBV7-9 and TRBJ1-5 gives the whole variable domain DTGVSQNPRHKITKRGQNVTFRCDPISEHNRLYWYRQTLGQGPEFLTYFQNEAQLEKSRLLSDRFSAERPKGSFSTLEIQRTEQGDSAMYLCASSLLGGNQPQHFGDGTRLSIL.

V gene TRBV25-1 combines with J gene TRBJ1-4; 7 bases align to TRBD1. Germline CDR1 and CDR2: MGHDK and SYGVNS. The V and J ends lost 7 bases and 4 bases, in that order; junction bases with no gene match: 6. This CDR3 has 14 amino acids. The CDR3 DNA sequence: TGTGCCAGCACCCCGGGACAGAATAATGAAAAACTGTTTTTT. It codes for CASTPGQNNEKLFF.

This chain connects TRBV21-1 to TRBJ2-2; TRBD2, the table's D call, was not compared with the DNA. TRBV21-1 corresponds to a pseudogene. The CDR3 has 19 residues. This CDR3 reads CASSKVATSGGAYTGELFF. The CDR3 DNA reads TGTGCCAGCAGCAAAGTGGCGACTAGCGGGGGAGCGTACACCGGGGAGCTGTTTTTT.

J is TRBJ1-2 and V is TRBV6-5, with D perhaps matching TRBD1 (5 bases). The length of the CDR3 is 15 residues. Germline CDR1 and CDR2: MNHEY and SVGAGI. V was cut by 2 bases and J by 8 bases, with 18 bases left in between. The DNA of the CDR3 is TGTGCCAGCAGTTACGAAGGGGAGGGCCGCTACGGCTACACCTTC. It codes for CASSYEGEGRYGYTF.